This note documents a single T cell receptor beta chain sequence. There is no known antigen for this receptor. Per-base qualities were not stored, and no clone one base away is much larger. The cohort was made up of around 720 healthy bone marrow donors. At the time of sampling, every cohort member was nominally healthy, though immune exposures that went unrecorded were likely present. The donor was CMV seropositive and was included in the group of approximately 300 seropositive cohort members. Each donor provided a peripheral blood sample, and peripheral blood mononuclear cells were used for TCR beta sequencing. The Qiagen DNeasy Blood Extraction Kit was used to extract genomic DNA from the blood cell samples. The data are from a study of cytomegalovirus exposure and HLA in healthy donors (TCRdb year 2017). About the investigation overall: An earlier analysis of roughly 500 of the donors reported about 300 Gb of sequence data and 95 million to 140 million unique TCR beta sequences obtained from around 190 million T cells. An earlier analysis of fewer than 700 of the donors applied high-throughput TCR beta sequencing to assess whether each TCR beta V gene segment acted as functional or pseudogenic. Donor age, sex, ethnicity and CMV serostatus were compiled alongside the repertoire data. All discovery cohort repertoires had been generated on a single sequencing platform. On average, around 200,000 unique TCR beta nucleotide sequences were sequenced per donor among 398 genotyped donors of the cohort, with 15% to 20% of those sequences being non-productive. Class I and class II HLA loci were covered by the typing at four-digit resolution. Four to six DR-DQ haplotypes were handled as single units for association and clustering, since linkage in the cohort was strong. The study used immunosequencing to profile the T cell repertoires of more than 650 subjects and linked those repertoires to cytomegalovirus serostatus. A later genetic analysis took genome-wide SNP genotypes for about three fifths of the 666 donors and used that subset as a discovery cohort. The study aimed to test whether cataloging public T cell receptors could reveal signatures of past pathogen exposure. A separate validation cohort of approximately 120 different subjects was used in addition to the roughly 640-subject first cohort. An early release covering about 600 HLA-typed donors comprised about 320 gigabases of sequencing data and about 90 million unique TCR sequences. A later analysis re-analyzed previously published TCR beta repertoires from 666 donors and added high-resolution HLA genotyping to study TCR occurrence patterns. Of the roughly 400 genotyped donors, over 65% fell in the genetic ancestry cluster associated with self-reported Caucasian donors. High-throughput TCR immunosequencing, statistical association of individual TCRs with disease status, and machine learning were combined to predict cytomegalovirus infection status. Typing coverage varied by locus: roughly 629-640 donors for A, B, C, DRB1 and DQB1; 522 for DQA1; about 570 for DPA1; roughly 450 for DPB1. Rather than drawing on any new phenotypic data, the later analysis identified candidate immune exposures from TCR beta sequences and the way those sequences occurred across donors.

Study-level results and caveats: Roughly 15 rarely observed V segments, including chromosome 9 orphons, were excluded from the earlier analysis of 550 to 700 of the donors because counts were too low. HLA typing was unavailable for some donors at each locus, so association tests used only the typed subset. A total of 150 to 200 TCR beta chains were listed by the study as associated with cytomegalovirus. Only TCR beta chains were sequenced in this cohort, and the absence of alpha or paired-chain data limited detectable features. Correlated functional status among segregating V segments might be attributable to linkage disequilibrium, but an unknown experimental factor could not be ruled out. A later analysis found that HLA-associated TCR beta chains were more clonally expanded and had lower generation probabilities than equally common non-associated chains. For the cohort, immune exposure information was limited to CMV serostatus. In a later analysis, about 17,000 TCR beta sequences were associated with specific HLA alleles at a false discovery rate of 0.05. Three of the identified cytomegalovirus-associated TCR beta chains were confirmed in vitro to be specific for cytomegalovirus antigens. The sequencing pipeline was judged likely to have produced a cluster of highly shared sequence variants as a technical artifact. Strong co-occurrence of HLA alleles, especially DR and DQ, made assigning TCR associations to individual alleles difficult. A further reported finding was that TCR beta sequences accurately predicted the HLA-A and HLA-B alleles for most subjects in the first cohort. An earlier analysis of approximately 600 of the donors showed that most TCR beta V segments appeared in productive rearrangements either about 87% or about 30% of the time, which broadly matched IMGT annotations. According to a later analysis, TCR association rates differed among HLA loci, with DRB1 alleles showing the most associated TCRs and HLA-C alleles showing the fewest. Compared with the approximately 720-donor mean, donors in an Asian-associated ancestry cluster had fewer N-insertions in productive TCRs, according to a later genetic analysis. Roughly uniform sequencing depth across donors was assumed in presence/absence analyses, although this assumption may not hold. The authors suggested that the approach could potentially be extended to other disease states and immunological phenotypes. Cytomegalovirus status was reported to be diagnosed by the classifier with high specificity and sensitivity in both the original and validation cohorts. Some IMGT-functional V segments, including TRBV6-2 and TRBV6-3, could not be told apart with the 87-base-pair reads, so those segments were excluded. According to a later analysis, most CMV-associated TCR beta chains appeared to be HLA-restricted, and the HLA associations seemed to be driven largely by CMV exposure. Several of the top co-occurrence clusters appeared to be linked to parvovirus B19, influenza, CMV and Epstein-Barr virus, according to a later analysis. While some public TCRs were present in many individuals, most TCR sequences turned up only very rarely across donors. V-gene and J-gene trimming of TCR beta chains was associated with a missense DCLRE1C variant in a later genetic analysis, and the association was replicated in an independent cohort.

The CDR3 covers 13 residues, taking in both the cysteine and the phenylalanine. Only CDR3 DNA remains: 39 bases, in frame from the first base. CDR1 and CDR2 are read off the germline V gene as MNHNS and SASEGT. V is pruned by 3 bases and J by 9 bases, leaving 3 bases of the junction without a gene match. Library generation was performed with the immunoSEQ multiplex PCR assay. For the multiplex PCR, a mixture combining 60 forward primers for TCR Vbeta segments and 13 reverse primers for TCR Jbeta segments was used. The CDR3 region of rearranged TCR beta genes was amplified from genomic DNA by a multiplex PCR assay. On the Illumina HiSeq System, the amplified TCR beta libraries were sequenced as 87-base-pair reads. From the authors' description of their analysis: A later analysis counted 75 million to 100 million unique TCR beta chains across the 500 to 850 repertoires, and roughly 11 million of these chains were shared by at least two donors. To remove PCR and sequencing errors, raw reads were error-corrected and collapsed into unique sequences using a nearest-neighbor algorithm that merged closely related sequences. V, D and J gene segments were assigned by aligning CDR3 sequences to IMGT reference sequences. For a sequence to be retained, a match of at least six nucleotides to both a V gene segment and a J gene segment was required. Rearrangements were called productive when the CDR3 lacked stop codons and stayed in frame with V and J; all others were non-productive. Following IMGT convention, CDR3 was defined as the stretch from the second conserved V-encoded cysteine to the conserved J-encoded phenylalanine. The earlier analysis of 500 to 600 of the donors excluded sequences that lacked an unambiguous match to a single V gene segment. An earlier analysis of fewer than 750 of the donors called V segments functional above 56.7% productive rearrangements and segregating when the between-donor standard deviation exceeded 5%. A statistical classification framework was built to diagnose cytomegalovirus status from the catalog of TCR beta chain sequences. In a later analysis, V and J genes were assigned by comparing TCR nucleotide sequences against IMGT/GENE-DB human TR gene sequences. A later analysis assigned CDR3 sequences and most-parsimonious VDJ recombination scenarios with the TCRdist pipeline. In a later analysis, every TCR beta chain was defined by the combination of its CDR3 amino acid sequence and its V-gene family, and reads without a unique V-gene family were dropped. A later analysis removed 592 highly shared, low-generation-probability nucleotide sequences to deal with suspected cross-contamination and a sequencing artifact. In a later analysis, a clonal expansion index was calculated for each public chain from normalized within-repertoire ranks of inferred template counts. Generation probabilities in a later analysis came from a VDJ recombination model fitted to out-of-frame rearrangements, and those results were checked against IGoR. In a later analysis, TCR-TCR, TCR-HLA and TCR-CMV co-occurrence was scored with hypergeometric tests, and a repertoire-size bias correction was applied to TCR pairs. False discovery rates were estimated in a later analysis by permuting HLA or CMV assignments 20 times. In a later analysis, co-occurring TCRs were grouped using DBSCAN, and TCRdist sequence similarity was added for clustering within HLA-allele-positive subsets. Repertoires with fewer than 30,000 or more than 120,000 public chains were left out of co-occurrence clustering, as were four to six repertoires with anomalous nucleotide sharing. Held by TCRdb, this immuneACCESS table contains in-frame sequences only and omits some clones. Under half of the omission traces to an unresolved V gene where checked; the cause of the rest is unknown. The V and J calls and the clone size are those of that table, but D and trimming were determined from the DNA. Here the sample has 120,000 or so clones; over 65% occur a single time. The ten most abundant clones make up roughly 10% of the sample.

The chain is assembled from TRBV6-1 and TRBJ2-1; 9 bases in the junction line up with TRBD1. The sample was PBMCs. The source is a man aged 25 to 45 in good health and CMV-seropositive. The encoded CDR3 is CASSEGQGLEQFF. The bases are TGTGCCAGCAGTGAGGGACAGGGCCTTGAGCAGTTCTTC.